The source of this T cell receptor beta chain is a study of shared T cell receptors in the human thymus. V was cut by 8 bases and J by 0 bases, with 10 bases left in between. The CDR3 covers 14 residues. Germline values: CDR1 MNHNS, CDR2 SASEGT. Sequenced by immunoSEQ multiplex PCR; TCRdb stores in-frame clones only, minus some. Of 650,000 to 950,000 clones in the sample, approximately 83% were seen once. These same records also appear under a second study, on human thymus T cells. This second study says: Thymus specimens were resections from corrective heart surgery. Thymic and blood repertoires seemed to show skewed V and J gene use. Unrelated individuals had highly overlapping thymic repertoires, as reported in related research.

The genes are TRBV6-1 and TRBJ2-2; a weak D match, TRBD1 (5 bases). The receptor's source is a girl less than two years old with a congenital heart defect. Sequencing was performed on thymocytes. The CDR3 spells CASVGAANTGELFF. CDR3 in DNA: TGTGCCAGCGTAGGGGCCGCGAACACCGGGGAGCTGTTTTTT.